This TCR beta chain is from a study of OX40 agonist ivuxolimab in advanced cancers. For the study at large: Each patient was given ivuxolimab into a vein every 2 weeks, at 0.01 to 10 mg/kg. Three patients responded partially, comprising one with hepatocellular carcinoma and two with cutaneous melanoma. General study results and limits: There was clonal expansion of CD4+ and CD8+ blood T cells by week 6 at 0.1 to 3.0 mg/kg.

The V end lost 0 bases, the J end lost 14 bases, and 14 bases lay between the germline ends. Germline CDR1 is GTSNPN and CDR2 is SVGIG (reference sequence). The CDR3 contains 12 residues. About this clone itself: Its antigen is unknown.

This table comes from immunoSEQ multiplex PCR, and its TCRdb copy is limited to in-frame clones, with some not included. The sample records 83,000 or so clones, 65% to 85% being singletons. The chain links TRBV30 to TRBJ1-5; the D gene is possibly TRBD1 (6 bases). The receptor was derived from an adult with an advanced solid tumor such as melanoma, head and neck, liver or kidney cancer. Here the sequenced sample was CD4+ or CD8+ T cells sorted from blood, taken in a trial of the OX40 agonist ivuxolimab. DNA of the CDR3: TGTGCCTGGAGTGTATCCGAGGGGGGAAAGCATTTT. Residues: CAWSVSEGGKHF.